One and the same sample provided the 5 T cell receptor beta chains below, sequenced in a study of blood T cell repertoires in COVID-19. The method was immunoSEQ multiplex PCR; TCRdb's version includes in-frame clones alone and lacks a portion of them. The profile shows 150,000 to 200,000 clones, approximately 73% of them singletons. Input material: PBMCs or T cells enriched from blood (not recorded which). The receptors were sampled from a woman aged 45 to 65 with acute COVID-19.

The rearrangement joins TRBV7-9 to TRBJ1-1; D gene uncertain. This CDR3 comprises 15 residues. The V end lost 1 base, the J end lost 1 base, and 10 bases lay between the germline ends. Germline loops: CDR1 SEHNR, CDR2 FQNEAQ (reference sequence). Written as DNA, the CDR3 is TGTGCCAGCAGCTTAGGAAACAACCCGAACACTGAAGCTTTCTTT. This translates into CASSLGNNPNTEAFF.

The CDR3 nucleotides read TGTGCCAGCAGCTTGGCCGAACAGCCTTATAATTCACCCCTCCACTTT. It is translated as CASSLAEQPYNSPLHF. V is TRBV5-6 and J is TRBJ1-6, with unresolved D. The CDR3 extends over 16 amino acids. Germline assignment: CDR1 SGHDT and CDR2 YYEEEE. Trimming shortened V by 0 bases and J by 4 bases, and 11 bases separated the two germline ends.

The chain employs TRBV20-1 and TRBJ1-5; D unclear. The CDR3 consists of 14 residues. V lost 3 bases, J lost 6 bases, and 15 bases lay in between. Germline V gives CDR1 DFQATT, CDR2 SNEGSKA (reference sequence). The DNA for the CDR3 is TGCAGTGCTAGTGCAGGATTTTCCCGTCAGCCCCAGCATTTT. Amino acid sequence: CSASAGFSRQPQHF.

This chain links TRBV5-4 with TRBJ2-4; tentative D call: TRBD2 (5 bases). Trimming removed 7 bases from V and 2 bases from J, with 13 bases in between. The germline V gene encodes CDR1 SGHNT and CDR2 YYREEE (reference sequence). The CDR3 is made up of 14 amino acids. CDR3 bases: TGTGCCAGCGCCCCGGGGAATACCAAAAACATTCAGTACTTC. It encodes CASAPGNTKNIQYF.

The chain has TRBV5-4 and TRBJ1-5; no firm D call. V was pared by 2 bases and J by 0 bases, with 15 bases between. The CDR3 runs 17 residues. CDR1 and CDR2 from the germline V gene are SGHNT and YYREEE (reference sequence). The CDR3 is CASSFFRGDGSNQPQHF. CDR3 bases: TGTGCCAGCAGCTTTTTCCGCGGTGACGGTAGCAATCAGCCCCAGCATTTT.